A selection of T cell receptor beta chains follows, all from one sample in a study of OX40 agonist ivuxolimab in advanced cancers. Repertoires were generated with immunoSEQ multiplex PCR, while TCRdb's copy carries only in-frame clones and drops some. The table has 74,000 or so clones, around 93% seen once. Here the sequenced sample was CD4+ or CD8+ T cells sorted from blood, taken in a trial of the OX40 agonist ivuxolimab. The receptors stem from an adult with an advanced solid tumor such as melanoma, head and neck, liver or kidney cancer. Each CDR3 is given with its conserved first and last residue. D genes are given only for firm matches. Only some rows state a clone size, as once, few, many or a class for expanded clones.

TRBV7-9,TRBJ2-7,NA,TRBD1,CASSSRQGDPYEQYF,TGTGCCAGCAGCTCAAGACAGGGGGACCCCTACGAGCAGTACTTC
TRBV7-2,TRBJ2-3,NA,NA,CASRERGAGDTQYF,TGTGCCAGCAGGGAGAGGGGGGCGGGGGATACGCAGTATTTT
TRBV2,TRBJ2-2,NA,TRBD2,CASRPGLAGVGTGELFF,TGTGCCAGCAGGCCGGGACTAGCGGGGGTTGGCACCGGGGAGCTGTTTTTT
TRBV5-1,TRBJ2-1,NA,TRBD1,CASRDGGQGAYNEQFF,TGCGCCAGCCGCGACGGCGGGCAGGGGGCTTACAATGAGCAGTTCTTC
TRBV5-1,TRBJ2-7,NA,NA,CASSLGSGTPYEQYF,TGCGCCAGCAGCTTGGGATCAGGGACCCCCTACGAGCAGTACTTC
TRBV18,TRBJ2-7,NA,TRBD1,CASTGQGAEQYF,TGTGCCAGCACCGGACAGGGCGCCGAGCAGTACTTC
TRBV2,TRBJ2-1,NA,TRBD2,CASIRTGTSGDYNEQFF,TGTGCCAGCATCCGAACCGGGACTAGCGGGGACTACAATGAGCAGTTCTTC
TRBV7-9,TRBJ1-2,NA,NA,CASSSPGTKNYGYTF,TGTGCCAGCAGCTCCCCCGGGACAAAAAACTATGGCTACACCTTC
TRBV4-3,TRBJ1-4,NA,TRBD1,CASSSRTGATNEKLFF,TGCGCCAGCAGCTCCCGGACAGGCGCAACTAATGAAAAACTGTTTTTT
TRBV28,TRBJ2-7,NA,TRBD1,CASKPQGDQQYF,TGTGCCAGCAAACCTCAGGGGGACCAGCAGTACTTC
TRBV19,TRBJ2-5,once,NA,CASKGTQYQETQYF,TGTGCCAGTAAAGGGACCCAGTACCAAGAGACCCAGTACTTC
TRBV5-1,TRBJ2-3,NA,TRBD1,CASSPGQERTDTQYF,TGCGCCAGCAGCCCTGGACAGGAACGCACAGATACGCAGTATTTT
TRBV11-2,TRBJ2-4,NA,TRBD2,CASSWGRDLYIQYF,TGTGCCAGCAGCTGGGGGAGGGATTTATACATTCAGTACTTC
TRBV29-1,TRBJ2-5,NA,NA,CSVVKTVETQYF,TGCAGCGTTGTAAAGACGGTAGAGACCCAGTACTTC
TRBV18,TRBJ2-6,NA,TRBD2,CASSARVASGGSGANVLTF,TGTGCCAGCTCAGCCAGGGTGGCTAGCGGGGGATCTGGGGCCAACGTCCTGACTTTC
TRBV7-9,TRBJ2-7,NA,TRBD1,CASSLGTGFYEQYF,TGTGCCAGCAGCTTAGGGACAGGTTTCTACGAGCAGTACTTC
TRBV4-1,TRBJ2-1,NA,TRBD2,CASSQEPWTSGSSYNEQFF,TGCGCCAGCAGCCAAGAGCCATGGACTAGCGGGAGCTCCTACAATGAGCAGTTCTTC
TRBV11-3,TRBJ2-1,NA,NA,CASSLRGAAYNEQFF,TGTGCCAGCAGCTTACGGGGGGCCGCCTACAATGAGCAGTTCTTC
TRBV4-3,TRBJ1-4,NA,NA,CASSQGQLATNEKLFF,TGCGCCAGCAGCCAAGGACAGCTTGCAACTAATGAAAAACTGTTTTTT
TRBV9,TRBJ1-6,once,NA,CASSREARSPLHF,TGTGCCAGCAGCCGAGAAGCGAGATCACCCCTCCACTTT
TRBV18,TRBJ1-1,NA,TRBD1,CASSRDRGTAEAFF,TGTGCCAGCTCCCGGGACAGGGGCACAGCTGAAGCTTTCTTT
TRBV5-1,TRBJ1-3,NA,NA,CASSHTRGDTIYF,TGCGCCAGCAGCCACACTCGCGGGGACACCATATATTTT
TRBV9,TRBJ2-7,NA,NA,CASSPGVPYEQYF,TGTGCCAGCAGCCCAGGAGTTCCCTACGAGCAGTACTTC
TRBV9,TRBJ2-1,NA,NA,CASSVAHDNEQFF,TGTGCCAGCAGCGTAGCCCACGACAATGAGCAGTTCTTC
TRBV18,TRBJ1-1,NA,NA,CASKGGVRRDTEAFF,TGTGCCAGCAAGGGGGGGGTCCGGAGGGACACTGAAGCTTTCTTT
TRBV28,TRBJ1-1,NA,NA,CASRAFSTEAFF,TGTGCCAGCAGAGCATTTTCCACTGAAGCTTTCTTT
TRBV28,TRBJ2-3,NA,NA,CASSPSAVTDTQYF,TGTGCCAGCAGTCCCTCGGCGGTCACAGATACGCAGTATTTT
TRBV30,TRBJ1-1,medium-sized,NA,CAWSPSNTEAFF,TGTGCCTGGAGTCCGAGTAACACTGAAGCTTTCTTT
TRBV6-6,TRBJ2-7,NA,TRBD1,CASRGTGGPYEQYF,TGTGCCAGCAGGGGGACAGGGGGTCCCTACGAGCAGTACTTC
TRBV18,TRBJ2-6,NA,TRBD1,CASSPSLGQASGANVLTF,TGTGCCAGCTCACCAAGCTTGGGACAGGCTTCTGGGGCCAACGTCCTGACTTTC
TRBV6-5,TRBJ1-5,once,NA,CASRGGYSQPQHF,TGTGCCAGCAGAGGGGGGTACAGTCAGCCCCAGCATTTT
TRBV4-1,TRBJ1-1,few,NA,CASSQYKEAFF,TGCGCCAGCAGCCAGTATAAGGAAGCTTTCTTT
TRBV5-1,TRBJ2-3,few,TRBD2,CASSLLAGGADTQYF,TGCGCCAGCAGCTTGCTAGCGGGAGGGGCAGATACGCAGTATTTT
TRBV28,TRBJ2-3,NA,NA,CASRGGDRSTDTQYF,TGTGCCAGCAGGGGGGGGGACAGGAGCACAGATACGCAGTATTTT
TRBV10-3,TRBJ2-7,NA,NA,CAISGQDYEQYF,TGTGCCATCAGTGGACAGGACTACGAGCAGTACTTC
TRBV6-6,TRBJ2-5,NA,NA,CASSRGRGETQYF,TGTGCCAGCAGTAGAGGGAGGGGGGAGACCCAGTACTTC
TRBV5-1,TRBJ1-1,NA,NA,CASSLARGAGTEAFF,TGCGCCAGCAGCTTGGCCCGCGGGGCGGGCACTGAAGCTTTCTTT
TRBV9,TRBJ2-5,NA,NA,CASSVEFLGGTQYF,TGTGCCAGCAGCGTAGAGTTTCTAGGCGGGACCCAGTACTTC
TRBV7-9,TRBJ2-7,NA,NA,CASSPSSYEQYF,TGTGCCAGCAGCCCAAGCTCCTACGAGCAGTACTTC
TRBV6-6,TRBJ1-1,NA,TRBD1,CASTRQGARTEAFF,TGTGCCAGCACTAGACAGGGGGCCCGGACTGAAGCTTTCTTT
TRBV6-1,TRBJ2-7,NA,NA,CASRTTYEQYF,TGTGCCAGCAGGACTACTTACGAGCAGTACTTC
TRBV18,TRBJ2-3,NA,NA,CASSPTTDTQYF,TGTGCCAGCTCCCCCACCACAGATACGCAGTATTTT
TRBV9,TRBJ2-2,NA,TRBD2,CASSGTSGTIGELFF,TGTGCCAGCAGTGGGACTAGCGGTACCATCGGGGAGCTGTTTTTT
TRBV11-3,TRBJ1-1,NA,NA,CASSSQMNTEAFF,TGTGCCAGCAGCTCACAGATGAACACTGAAGCTTTCTTT
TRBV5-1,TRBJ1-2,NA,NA,CASSLSPSGPCGYTF,TGCGCCAGCAGCTTGTCGCCCTCGGGACCCTGTGGCTACACCTTC
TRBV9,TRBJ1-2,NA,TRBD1,CASSVNGQGVGYTF,TGTGCCAGCAGCGTCAACGGACAGGGGGTAGGCTACACCTTC
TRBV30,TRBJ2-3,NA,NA,CAWNRGATDTQYF,TGTGCCTGGAACCGGGGGGCCACAGATACGCAGTATTTT
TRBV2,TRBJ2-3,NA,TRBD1,CAGRTGVTDTQYF,TGTGCCGGAAGGACAGGGGTCACAGATACGCAGTATTTT
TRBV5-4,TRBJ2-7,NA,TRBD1,CASSSPGTGIHEQYF,TGTGCCAGCAGCTCCCCCGGGACAGGGATCCACGAGCAGTACTTC
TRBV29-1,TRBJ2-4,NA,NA,CSVVPSSKNIQYF,TGCAGCGTTGTTCCTTCTAGCAAAAACATTCAGTACTTC
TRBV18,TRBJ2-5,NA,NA,CASSGQEQETQYF,TGTGCCAGCTCGGGGCAGGAGCAAGAGACCCAGTACTTC
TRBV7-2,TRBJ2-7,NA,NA,CASSSATYEQYF,TGTGCCAGCAGCTCCGCAACCTACGAGCAGTACTTC
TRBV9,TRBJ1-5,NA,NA,CASSEGLDRPQHF,TGTGCCAGCAGCGAGGGATTGGACCGTCCCCAGCATTTT
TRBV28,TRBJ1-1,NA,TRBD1,CASSETGKNTEAFF,TGTGCCAGCAGCGAGACAGGGAAGAACACTGAAGCTTTCTTT
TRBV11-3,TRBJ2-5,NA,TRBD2,CASSPGTSGQETQYF,TGTGCCAGCAGCCCAGGGACTAGCGGTCAAGAGACCCAGTACTTC
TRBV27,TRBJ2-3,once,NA,CASRGLVSTDTQYF,TGTGCCAGCAGGGGCCTAGTGAGCACAGATACGCAGTATTTT